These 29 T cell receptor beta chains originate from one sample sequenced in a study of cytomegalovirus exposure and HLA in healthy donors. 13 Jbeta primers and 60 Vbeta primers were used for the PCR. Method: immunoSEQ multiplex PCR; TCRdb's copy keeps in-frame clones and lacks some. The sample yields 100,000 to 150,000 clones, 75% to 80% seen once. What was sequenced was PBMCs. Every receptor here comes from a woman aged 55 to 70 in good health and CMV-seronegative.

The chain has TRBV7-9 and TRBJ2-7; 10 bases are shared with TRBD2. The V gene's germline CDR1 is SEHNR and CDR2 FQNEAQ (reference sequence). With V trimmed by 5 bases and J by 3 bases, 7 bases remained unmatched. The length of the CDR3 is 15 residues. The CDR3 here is CASSRSGGAGYEQYF. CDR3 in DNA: TGTGCCAGCAGCCGGAGCGGGGGGGCCGGCTACGAGCAGTACTTC.

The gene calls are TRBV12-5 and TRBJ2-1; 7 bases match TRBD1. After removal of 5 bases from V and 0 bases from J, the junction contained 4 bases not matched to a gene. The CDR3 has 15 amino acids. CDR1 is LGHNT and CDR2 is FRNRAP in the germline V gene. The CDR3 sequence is CASGLGQSSYNEQFF. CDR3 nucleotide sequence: TGTGCTAGTGGTCTGGGACAGAGCTCCTACAATGAGCAGTTCTTC. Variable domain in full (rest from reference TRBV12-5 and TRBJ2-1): DARVTQTPRHKVTEMGQEVTMRCQPILGHNTVFWYRQTMMQGLELLAYFRNRAPLDDSGMPKDRFSAEMPDATLATLKIQPSEPRDSAVYFCASGLGQSSYNEQFFGPGTRLTVL.

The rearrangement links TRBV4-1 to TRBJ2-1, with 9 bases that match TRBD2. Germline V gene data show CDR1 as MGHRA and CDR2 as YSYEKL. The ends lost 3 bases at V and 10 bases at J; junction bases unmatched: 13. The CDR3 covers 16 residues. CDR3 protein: CASSHGRSGSSDEQFF. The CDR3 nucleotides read TGCGCCAGCAGCCACGGGCGTAGCGGGAGTTCGGACGAGCAGTTCTTC.

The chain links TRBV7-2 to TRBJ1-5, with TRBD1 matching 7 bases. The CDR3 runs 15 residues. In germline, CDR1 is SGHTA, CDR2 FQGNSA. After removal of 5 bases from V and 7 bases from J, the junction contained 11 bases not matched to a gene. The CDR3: CASSHPGQAPQPQHF. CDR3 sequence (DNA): TGTGCCAGCAGCCACCCCGGACAGGCGCCCCAGCCCCAGCATTTT.

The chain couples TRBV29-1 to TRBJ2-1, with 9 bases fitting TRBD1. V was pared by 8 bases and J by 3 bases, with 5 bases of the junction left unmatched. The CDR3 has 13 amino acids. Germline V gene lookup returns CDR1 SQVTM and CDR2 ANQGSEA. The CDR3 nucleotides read TGCAGCACCGGGACAGGGTACTACAATGAGCAGTTCTTC. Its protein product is CSTGTGYYNEQFF.

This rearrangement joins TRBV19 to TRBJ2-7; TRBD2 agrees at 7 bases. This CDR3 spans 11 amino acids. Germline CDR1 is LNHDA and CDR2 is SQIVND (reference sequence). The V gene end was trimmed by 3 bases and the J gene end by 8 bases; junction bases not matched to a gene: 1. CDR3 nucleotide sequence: TGTGCCAGTAGTATCGGGACTAAGCAGTACTTC. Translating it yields CASSIGTKQYF.

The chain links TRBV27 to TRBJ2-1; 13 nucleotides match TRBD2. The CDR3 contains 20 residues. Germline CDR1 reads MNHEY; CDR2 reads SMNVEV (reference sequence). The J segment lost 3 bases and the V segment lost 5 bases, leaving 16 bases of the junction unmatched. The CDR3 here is CASSPRGGTSGALNYNEQFF. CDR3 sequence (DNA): TGTGCCAGCAGTCCCCGTGGTGGGACTAGCGGGGCCCTTAACTACAATGAGCAGTTCTTC.

CDR3 residues: CASSLTRGHQSLEQYF. CDR3 DNA: TGTGCCAGCAGCTTAACTAGGGGACACCAGTCTTTGGAGCAGTACTTC. V is TRBV7-9 and J is TRBJ2-7; D might be TRBD1 (6 bases). The CDR3 is 16 residues long. V was trimmed by 2 bases and J by 7 bases, leaving 21 bases between them. CDR1 is SEHNR, CDR2 FQNEAQ, per germline (reference sequence).

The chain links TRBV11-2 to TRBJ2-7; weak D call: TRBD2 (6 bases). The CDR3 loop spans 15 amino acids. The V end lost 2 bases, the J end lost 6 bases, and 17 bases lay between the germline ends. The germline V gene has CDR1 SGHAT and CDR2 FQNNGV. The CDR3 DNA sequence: TGTGCCAGCAGCTTAAACTCACAGCGGGTGGCCGAGCAGTACTTC. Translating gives CASSLNSQRVAEQYF.

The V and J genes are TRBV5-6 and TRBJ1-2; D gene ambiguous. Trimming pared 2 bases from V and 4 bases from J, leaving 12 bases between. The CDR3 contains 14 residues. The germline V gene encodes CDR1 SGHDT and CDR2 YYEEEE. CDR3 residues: CASSFRATLYGYTF. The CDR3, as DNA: TGTGCCAGCAGCTTCCGAGCAACCCTCTATGGCTACACCTTC.

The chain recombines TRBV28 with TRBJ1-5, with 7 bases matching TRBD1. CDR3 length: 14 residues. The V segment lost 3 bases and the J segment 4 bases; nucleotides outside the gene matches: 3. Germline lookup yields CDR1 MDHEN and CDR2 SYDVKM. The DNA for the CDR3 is TGTGCCAGCAGTTTGGTCAGGGGGAATCAGCCCCAGCATTTT. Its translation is CASSLVRGNQPQHF.

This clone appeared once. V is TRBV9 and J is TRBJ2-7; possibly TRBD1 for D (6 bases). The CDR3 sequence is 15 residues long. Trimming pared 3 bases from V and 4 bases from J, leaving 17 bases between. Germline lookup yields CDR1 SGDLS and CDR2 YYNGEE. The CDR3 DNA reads TGTGCCAGCAGCGCCTTTCTCGGACAGAAATACGAGCAGTACTTC. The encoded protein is CASSAFLGQKYEQYF.

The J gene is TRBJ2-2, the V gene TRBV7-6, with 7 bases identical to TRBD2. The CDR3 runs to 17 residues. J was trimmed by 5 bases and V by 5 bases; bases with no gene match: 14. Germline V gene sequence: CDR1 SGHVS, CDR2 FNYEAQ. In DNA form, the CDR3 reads TGTGCCAGCAGCCCCCAGGTTGGGCGGGGGTCTACCGGGGAGCTGTTTTTT. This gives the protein CASSPQVGRGSTGELFF.

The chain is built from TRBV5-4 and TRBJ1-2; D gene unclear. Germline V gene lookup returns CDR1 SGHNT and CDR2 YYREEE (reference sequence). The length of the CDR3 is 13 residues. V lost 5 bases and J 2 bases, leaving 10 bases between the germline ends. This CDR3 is CASSSGNNYGYTF. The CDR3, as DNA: TGTGCCAGCAGTTCGGGAAACAACTATGGCTACACCTTC. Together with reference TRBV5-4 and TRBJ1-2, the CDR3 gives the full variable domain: ETGVTQSPTHLIKTRGQQVTLRCSSQSGHNTVSWYQQALGQGPQFIFQYYREEENGRGNFPPRFSGLQFPNYSSELNVNALELDDSALYLCASSSGNNYGYTFGSGTRLTVV.

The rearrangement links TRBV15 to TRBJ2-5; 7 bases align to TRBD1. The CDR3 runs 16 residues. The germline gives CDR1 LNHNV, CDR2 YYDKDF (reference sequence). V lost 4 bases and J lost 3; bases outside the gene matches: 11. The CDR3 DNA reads TGTGCCACCAGCAAGATACCGGGACAGCGAAAAGAGACCCAGTACTTC. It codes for CATSKIPGQRKETQYF.

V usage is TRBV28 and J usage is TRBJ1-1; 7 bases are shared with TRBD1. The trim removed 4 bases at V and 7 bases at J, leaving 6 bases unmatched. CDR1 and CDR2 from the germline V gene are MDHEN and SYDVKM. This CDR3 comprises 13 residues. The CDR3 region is CASSSPRDSEAFF. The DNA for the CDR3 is TGTGCCAGCAGTTCCCCCCGGGACAGTGAAGCTTTCTTT.

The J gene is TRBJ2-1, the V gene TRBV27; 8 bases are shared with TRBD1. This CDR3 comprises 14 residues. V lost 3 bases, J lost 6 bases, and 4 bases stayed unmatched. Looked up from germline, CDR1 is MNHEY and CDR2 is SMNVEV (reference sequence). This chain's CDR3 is CASSFGTGANEQFF. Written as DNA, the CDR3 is TGTGCCAGCAGTTTCGGGACAGGAGCCAATGAGCAGTTCTTC.

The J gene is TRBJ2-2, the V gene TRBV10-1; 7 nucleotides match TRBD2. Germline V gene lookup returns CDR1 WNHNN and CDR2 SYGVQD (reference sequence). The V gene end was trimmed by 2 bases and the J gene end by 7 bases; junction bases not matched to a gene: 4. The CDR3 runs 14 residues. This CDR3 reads CASSETSVNGELFF. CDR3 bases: TGCGCCAGCAGTGAGACTAGCGTTAACGGGGAGCTGTTTTTT.

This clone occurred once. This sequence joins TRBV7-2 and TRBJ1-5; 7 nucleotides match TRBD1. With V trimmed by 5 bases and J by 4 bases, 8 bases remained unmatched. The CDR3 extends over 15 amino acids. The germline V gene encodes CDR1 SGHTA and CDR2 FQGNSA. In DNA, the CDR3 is TGTGCCAGCAGCGGTAACAGGGGTGGGAATCAGCCCCAGCATTTT. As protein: CASSGNRGGNQPQHF. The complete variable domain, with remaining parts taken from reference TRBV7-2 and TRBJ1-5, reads GAGVSQSPSNKVTEKGKDVELRCDPISGHTALYWYRQSLGQGLEFLIYFQGNSAPDKSGLPSDRFSAERTGGSVSTLTIQRTQQEDSAVYLCASSGNRGGNQPQHFGDGTRLSIL.

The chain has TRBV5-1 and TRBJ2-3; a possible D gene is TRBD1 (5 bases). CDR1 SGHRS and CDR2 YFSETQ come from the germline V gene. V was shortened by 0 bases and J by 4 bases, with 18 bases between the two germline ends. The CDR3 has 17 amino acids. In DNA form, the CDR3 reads TGCGCCAGCAGCTTGGACACACTCGGCTGGGGCGCAGATACGCAGTATTTT. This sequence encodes CASSLDTLGWGADTQYF.

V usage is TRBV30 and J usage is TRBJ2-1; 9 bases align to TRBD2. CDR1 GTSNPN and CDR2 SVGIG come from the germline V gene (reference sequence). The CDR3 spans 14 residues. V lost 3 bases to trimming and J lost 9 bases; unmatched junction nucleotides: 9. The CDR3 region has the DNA TGTGCCTGGAGGTGGGGTAGCGGGGGAAGTGAGCAGTTCTTC. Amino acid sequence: CAWRWGSGGSEQFF.

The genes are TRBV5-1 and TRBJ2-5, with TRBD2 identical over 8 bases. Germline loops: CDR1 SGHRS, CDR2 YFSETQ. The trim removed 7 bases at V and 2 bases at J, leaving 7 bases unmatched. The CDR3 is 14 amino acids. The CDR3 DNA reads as TGCGCCAGCCGACCCGGCGGGGGGCAAGAGACCCAGTACTTC. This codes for CASRPGGGQETQYF.

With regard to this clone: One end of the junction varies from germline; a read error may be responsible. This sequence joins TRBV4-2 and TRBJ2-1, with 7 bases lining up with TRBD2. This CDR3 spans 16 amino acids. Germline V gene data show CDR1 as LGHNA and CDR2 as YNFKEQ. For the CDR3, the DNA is TGTGCCAGCAGCCAAGATGGCGGGAGCTCCCACAATGAGCAGTTCTTC. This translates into CASSQDGGSSHNEQFF.

The CDR3 DNA is TGTGCCATCAGCCAGGGGTACGAGCAGTACTTC. Residues: CAISQGYEQYF. This sequence joins TRBV10-3 and TRBJ2-7, with D maybe TRBD1 (6 bases). CDR1 and CDR2 (germline): ENHRY, SYGVKD. The germline V and J ends were trimmed by 6 bases and 4 bases, with 7 bases remaining between them. This CDR3 spans 11 amino acids.

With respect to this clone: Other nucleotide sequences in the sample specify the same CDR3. DNA of the CDR3: TGTGCCAGCAGTGAAGGAGGCACAGATACGCAGTATTTT. Protein: CASSEGGTDTQYF. This sequence joins TRBV25-1 and TRBJ2-3; D is unresolved. CDR1 and CDR2 (germline): MGHDK, SYGVNS. V was cut by 2 bases and J by 1 base, with 4 bases left in between. The CDR3 loop spans 13 amino acids.

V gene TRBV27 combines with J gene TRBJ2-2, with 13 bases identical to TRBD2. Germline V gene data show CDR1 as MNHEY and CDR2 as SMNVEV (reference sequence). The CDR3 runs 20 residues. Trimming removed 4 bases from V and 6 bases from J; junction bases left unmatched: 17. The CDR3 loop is CASSSHLLGLAGERAGELFF. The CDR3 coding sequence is TGTGCCAGCAGTTCCCACCTCCTAGGACTAGCGGGAGAGAGGGCCGGGGAGCTGTTTTTT.

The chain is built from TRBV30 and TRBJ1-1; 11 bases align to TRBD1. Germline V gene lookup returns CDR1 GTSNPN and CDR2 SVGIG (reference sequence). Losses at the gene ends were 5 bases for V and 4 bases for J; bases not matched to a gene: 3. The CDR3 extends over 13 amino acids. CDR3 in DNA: TGTGCCTGGGGACAGGGGGCCGGCACTGAAGCTTTCTTT. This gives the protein CAWGQGAGTEAFF.

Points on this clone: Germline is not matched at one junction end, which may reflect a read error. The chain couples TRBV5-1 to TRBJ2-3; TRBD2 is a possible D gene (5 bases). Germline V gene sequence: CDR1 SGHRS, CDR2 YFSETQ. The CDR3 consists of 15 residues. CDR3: CAGSLGSGSTDTQYF. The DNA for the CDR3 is TGCGCCGGCAGCTTGGGCTCGGGAAGCACAGATACGCAGTATTTT.

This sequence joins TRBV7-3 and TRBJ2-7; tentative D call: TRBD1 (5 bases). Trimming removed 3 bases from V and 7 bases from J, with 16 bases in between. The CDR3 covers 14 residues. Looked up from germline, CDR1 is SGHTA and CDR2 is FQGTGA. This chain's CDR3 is CASSLFPDMGEQYF. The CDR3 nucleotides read TGTGCCAGCAGCTTGTTCCCGGACATGGGTGAGCAGTACTTC. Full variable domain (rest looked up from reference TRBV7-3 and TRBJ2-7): GAGVSQTPSNKVTEKGKYVELRCDPISGHTALYWYRQSLGQGPEFLIYFQGTGAADDSGLPNDRFFAVRPEGSVSTLKIQRTERGDSAVYLCASSLFPDMGEQYFGPGTRLTVT.